This TCR beta chain stems from a study of T cell repertoires in cytomegalovirus infection. Study-wide background: Matching HLA type and CMV infection were both indicated by public TCR beta signatures.

A single record per CDR3 protein comes from TCRdb applying MiXCR to the reads. The data hold about 150,000 distinct CDR3 sequences, with approximately 17% observed a single time. Germline V gene sequence: CDR1 LNHDA, CDR2 SQIVND (reference sequence). There are 15 residues in the CDR3. Between the trimmed V and J ends, which lost 1 base and 5 bases, there was a span of 12 bases. Whole-study results and caveats: Accumulated public TCR beta family frequency recognized individuals carrying CMV together with the relevant HLA. Dominant in the ex vivo response were TCR beta clonotypes restricted by HLA-C and specific for CMV.

Details on this clonotype: Its antigen remains unknown.

The sequence derives from a human donor in good health (CMV status not recorded). Some clones in this sample may be carry-over from other donors' samples. J is TRBJ2-1 and V is TRBV19, with D possibly TRBD2 on 6 matching bases. The sequenced sample consisted of CD8+ T cells from PBMCs. The CDR3 DNA is TGTGCCAGTAGTATAGGCCCCTGGGGGGACAATGAGCAGTTCTTC. Translated: CASSIGPWGDNEQFF.